The 11 T cell receptor beta chains reported below all come from one sample, sequenced in a study of cytomegalovirus exposure and HLA in healthy donors. Only in-frame clones appear in the TCRdb table, and some are missing; sequencing was by immunoSEQ multiplex PCR. The sample has roughly 77,000 clones, over 85% seen once. Sequenced: PBMCs. These receptors were taken from a woman aged 18-29 years in good health and CMV-seronegative.

The count of this clone is one. The chain is built from TRBV11-2 and TRBJ2-1; 9 bases match TRBD2. V lost 4 bases to trimming and J lost 10 bases; unmatched junction nucleotides: 8. Germline CDR1 reads SGHAT; CDR2 reads FQNNGV. The CDR3 is made up of 14 amino acids. CDR3 region: CASSSVAGAGEQFF. The CDR3 nucleotides read TGTGCCAGCAGCTCAGTAGCGGGAGCTGGAGAGCAGTTCTTC. Full variable domain (outside the CDR3, taken from reference TRBV11-2 and TRBJ2-1): EAGVAQSPRYKIIEKRQSVAFWCNPISGHATLYWYQQILGQGPKLLIQFQNNGVVDDSQLPKDRFSAERLKGVDSTLKIQPAKLEDSAVYLCASSSVAGAGEQFFGPGTRLTVL.

This chain connects TRBV7-8 to TRBJ2-1, with D unclear. Germline V gene data show CDR1 as SGHVS and CDR2 as FQNEAQ. The CDR3 has 13 amino acids. Trimming stripped 5 bases from V and 8 bases from J, with 13 bases between. CDR3 region: CASSSRGVYEQFF. DNA of the CDR3: TGTGCCAGCAGCAGCCGTGGAGTGTATGAGCAGTTCTTC.

This clone showed up just once. V and J are TRBV6-5 and TRBJ1-2; 8 bases map to TRBD1. The CDR3 is 15 residues long. Trimming cost V 0 bases and J 6 bases; bases outside gene matches: 6. Germline CDR1 and CDR2: MNHEY and SVGAGI. The CDR3 DNA reads TGTGCCAGCAGTTACTCGGGCAGGGGGCCTGATGGCTACACCTTC. It is translated as CASSYSGRGPDGYTF.

The sample holds a few counts of this clone. The rearrangement uses TRBV6-1 and TRBJ2-7; tentatively, D is TRBD2 (5 bases). CDR1 is MNHNS, CDR2 SASEGT, per germline. The CDR3 consists of 16 residues. The V gene lost 3 bases and the J gene lost 1 base, with 16 bases spanning the gap. CDR3 coding DNA: TGTGCCAGCAGTGAGAATACTCTAGCCTTTTCCTACGAGCAGTACTTC. As protein: CASSENTLAFSYEQYF.

The chain couples TRBV27 to TRBJ2-3; 8 bases map to TRBD1. CDR3 length: 15 residues. V dropped 3 bases and J dropped 4; count of bases not matched to a gene: 6. Germline V gene sequence: CDR1 MNHEY, CDR2 SMNVEV (reference sequence). The CDR3 nucleotides read TGTGCCAGCAGTTTCGGTCAGGGGGCGCCAGATACGCAGTATTTT. Its protein product is CASSFGQGAPDTQYF.

The chain recombines TRBV7-9 with TRBJ1-4; TRBD1 might be the D (5 bases). The CDR3 totals 15 residues. Looked up from germline, CDR1 is SEHNR and CDR2 is FQNEAQ (reference sequence). Trimming stripped 8 bases from V and 8 bases from J, with 21 bases between. The CDR3 reads CASHLSGGAWEKLFF. The CDR3 nucleotides are TGTGCCAGCCACTTGTCGGGGGGAGCATGGGAAAAACTGTTTTTT. Looking up the rest from reference TRBV7-9 and TRBJ1-4 gives the full variable domain: DTGVSQNPRHKITKRGQNVTFRCDPISEHNRLYWYRQTLGQGPEFLTYFQNEAQLEKSRLLSDRFSAERPKGSFSTLEIQRTEQGDSAMYLCASHLSGGAWEKLFFGSGTQLSVL.

The chain has TRBV19 and TRBJ2-1, with unresolved D. The germline gives CDR1 LNHDA, CDR2 SQIVND (reference sequence). The ends were cut back, 4 bases at V and 3 bases at J, with 10 bases in the middle. This CDR3 has 14 amino acids. This chain's CDR3 is CASSTPPLYNEQFF. DNA of the CDR3: TGTGCCAGTAGTACCCCTCCTCTCTACAATGAGCAGTTCTTC.

The V call is TRBV7-6, the J call TRBJ2-7; 7 nucleotides align to TRBD2. This CDR3 has 18 residues. The V gene end was trimmed by 3 bases and the J gene end by 5 bases; junction bases not matched to a gene: 19. CDR1 is SGHVS and CDR2 is FNYEAQ in the germline V gene. The chain's CDR3 is CASSFTGGTSRASNEQYF. The CDR3 region has the DNA TGTGCCAGCAGCTTTACGGGAGGAACCTCTCGTGCCTCAAACGAGCAGTACTTC.

This rearrangement joins TRBV5-5 to TRBJ2-5, with D possibly being TRBD1 (7 bases). The V end lost 2 bases, the J end lost 5 bases, and 19 bases lay between the germline ends. The CDR3 runs 16 residues. Germline CDR1 SGHKS, CDR2 YYEKEE (reference sequence). CDR3 bases: TGTGCCAGCAGCTTACGATTCGCGTCAGGGGGGGAGACCCAGTACTTC. This sequence encodes CASSLRFASGGETQYF.

The genes are TRBV28 and TRBJ2-1; D call uncertain. The germline V and J ends were trimmed by 2 bases and 3 bases, with 11 bases remaining between them. The CDR3 contains 15 residues. Germline-derived CDR1 and CDR2 are MDHEN and SYDVKM. The CDR3 nucleotides read TGTGCCAGCAGTTTAAGTCCCACCAGCTACAATGAGCAGTTCTTC. Amino acids: CASSLSPTSYNEQFF.

The chain is built from TRBV28 and TRBJ2-5; TRBD2 matches at 12 bases. Germline V gives CDR1 MDHEN, CDR2 SYDVKM. This CDR3 has 14 residues. V shed 6 bases and J 4 bases; nucleotides not matched to a gene: 3. CDR3 loop: CASRPGLAGETQYF. In DNA form, the CDR3 reads TGTGCCAGCAGGCCGGGACTAGCGGGAGAGACCCAGTACTTC.